Below are 14 T cell receptor beta chains sequenced from a single sample in a study of T cells after yellow fever vaccination. TCRdb re-analysed the 5' RACE reads in MiXCR, keeping a single row per CDR3 protein. The profile shows 150,000 to 200,000 distinct CDR3 sequences, about a tenth of them singletons. This specimen consisted of CD8+ T cells sorted from PBMCs, obtained 45 days after the yellow fever booster vaccination. The source is a man between 18 and 29 years old who received the YFV17D yellow fever vaccine.

CDR3 nucleotides: TGTGCCAGCAGTTACCGCTACCAGACAGGGGCAAAACTGTTTTTT. This sequence encodes CASSYRYQTGAKLFF. The rearrangement joins TRBV6-5 to TRBJ1-4; 8 bases are shared with TRBD1. Unmatched junction bases numbered 9, after V lost 2 bases and J lost 10 bases. The CDR3 consists of 15 residues. Germline CDR1 is MNHEY and CDR2 is SVGAGI.

Only a few counts were recorded for this clonotype. The J gene is TRBJ2-5, the V gene TRBV5-6; possible D gene TRBD2, 6 bases. The CDR3 runs to 19 residues. V gave up 6 bases and J gave up 0 bases, with 27 bases separating them. Germline assignment: CDR1 SGHDT and CDR2 YYEEEE. CDR3 protein: CASIGYSDSIGGDQETQYF. CDR3 in DNA: TGTGCCAGCATCGGTTATTCCGACAGCATCGGAGGGGACCAAGAGACCCAGTACTTC.

CDR3 protein: CASRTGTGMYEQYF. DNA of the CDR3: TGTGCCAGCAGAACCGGGACAGGGATGTACGAGCAGTACTTC. The chain employs TRBV6-2 or TRBV6-3 and TRBJ2-7, with 9 bases aligning to TRBD1. The trim removed 6 bases at V and 4 bases at J, leaving 7 bases unmatched. In germline, CDR1 is MNHEY, CDR2 SVGEGT. The CDR3 is made up of 14 amino acids.

This sequence joins TRBV6-2 or TRBV6-3 and TRBJ2-1; no clear D. The CDR3 length is 15 residues. V was shortened by 2 bases and J by 0 bases, with 8 bases between the two germline ends. Germline CDR1 and CDR2: MNHEY and SVGEGT. Here the CDR3 reads CASSYRGNSYNEQFF. In DNA, the CDR3 is TGTGCCAGCAGTTACCGTGGAAACTCCTACAATGAGCAGTTCTTC.

This clonotype was detected only a few times. The chain is built from TRBV12-3 or TRBV12-4 and TRBJ1-4, with a tentative D call TRBD1 (5 bases). The CDR3 sequence is 17 residues long. The V end lost 2 bases, the J end lost 8 bases, and 21 bases lay between the germline ends. The CDR3 region is CASSLNPTLVGGEKLFF. The CDR3 nucleotides read TGTGCCAGCAGTTTAAACCCCACTTTAGTCGGGGGGGAAAAACTGTTTTTT.

This chain links TRBV7-9 with TRBJ1-2, with a tentative D call TRBD1 (5 bases). The ends were cut back, 11 bases at V and 1 base at J, with 11 bases in the middle. The CDR3 covers 12 residues. Germline CDR1 is SEHNR and CDR2 is FQNEAQ (reference sequence). Here the CDR3 reads CAGGTVNYGYTF. In DNA form, the CDR3 reads TGTGCCGGAGGGACGGTTAACTATGGCTACACCTTC.

This clonotype was picked up a small number of times. V usage is TRBV4-3 and J usage is TRBJ2-5; D gene ambiguous. Germline V gene data show CDR1 as LGHNA and CDR2 as YSLEER. The CDR3 runs 12 residues. V was pared by 0 bases and J by 6 bases, with 5 bases between. The CDR3 DNA follows: TGCGCCAGCAGCCAAGATGGGAAGACCCAGTACTTC. Encoded protein: CASSQDGKTQYF.

The CDR3 region is CATSDWPGGELFF. In DNA, the CDR3 is TGTGCCACCAGTGACTGGCCGGGGGGGGAGCTGTTTTTT. This rearrangement joins TRBV24-1 to TRBJ2-2; possibly TRBD2 for D (5 bases). V was cut by 4 bases and J by 8 bases, with 10 bases left in between. The CDR3 loop spans 13 amino acids. CDR1 and CDR2 from the germline V gene are KGHDR and SFDVKD.

This clonotype appeared a few times. The rearrangement joins TRBV7-9 to TRBJ2-7; perhaps TRBD1 as D (5 bases). This CDR3 has 13 amino acids. V shed 5 bases and J shed 4 bases, with 12 bases lying between them. Germline V gene data show CDR1 as SEHNR and CDR2 as FQNEAQ (reference sequence). The CDR3 nucleotides are TGTGCCAGCAGCCCTAACGACAGATACGAGCAGTACGTC. Protein product: CASSPNDRYEQYV.

The chain recombines TRBV18 with TRBJ1-1; the match to TRBD1 covers 7 bases. The V segment lost 3 bases and the J segment 1 base; nucleotides outside the gene matches: 11. This CDR3 is built from 17 residues. Germline V gene lookup returns CDR1 KGHSH and CDR2 LQKENI. CDR3 DNA sequence: TGTGCCAGCTCACCTAGAGGGGGCGCGGGTAGGAACACTGAAGCTTTCTTT. Residues: CASSPRGGAGRNTEAFF.

This clonotype turned up a few times. J is TRBJ1-6 and V is TRBV4-3; D gene uncertain. V shed 3 bases and J shed 4 bases, with 10 bases lying between them. The CDR3 covers 15 residues. Germline lookup yields CDR1 LGHNA and CDR2 YSLEER. This CDR3 reads CASSQSVGYNSPLHF. CDR3 DNA sequence: TGCGCCAGCAGCCAGAGCGTAGGATATAATTCACCCCTCCACTTT.

This clonotype was observed once. V and J are TRBV12-3 or TRBV12-4 and TRBJ1-1, with TRBD1 matching over 7 bases. V trimming: 6 bases; J trimming: 8 bases; junction bases outside the gene matches: 9. The CDR3 covers 13 residues. The CDR3 loop reads CASSRTGAAEAFF. CDR3 in DNA: TGTGCCAGCAGCCGGACAGGAGCCGCAGAAGCTTTCTTT.

This sequence joins TRBV4-1 and TRBJ1-1, with D hard to call. The V end lost 8 bases, the J end lost 5 bases, and 12 bases lay between the germline ends. This CDR3 has 12 amino acids. The germline gives CDR1 MGHRA, CDR2 YSYEKL. CDR3 in amino acids: CASAIMGTEAFF. As DNA, the CDR3 is TGCGCCAGCGCTATAATGGGGACTGAAGCTTTCTTT.

This sequence joins TRBV24-1 and TRBJ1-2; no firm D call. This CDR3 is 13 amino acids long. The V gene lost 2 bases and the J gene lost 5 bases, with 8 bases spanning the gap. Per germline, CDR1 KGHDR and CDR2 SFDVKD. CDR3 sequence reads: CATSDSTVYGYTF. CDR3 sequence (DNA): TGTGCCACCAGTGATTCTACGGTTTATGGCTACACCTTC.